The 29 T cell receptor beta chains below come from one sample, sequenced in a study of blood T cells in healthy people across ages. For the second PCR, which ran for about 7 to 11 cycles, a sample-barcoded 5' primer and a J-beta primer mix were used. MiXCR, run by TCRdb on the 5' RACE reads, gives a single entry per CDR3 protein. This sample has 1.5 million to 2 million distinct CDR3 sequences, with 28% found just once. The source material was blood. The receptors were gathered from a woman aged 30 to 39 in good health.

Here the CDR3 reads CASGPGQGSYEQYF. The CDR3 region has the DNA TGTGCCAGCGGCCCGGGACAGGGATCCTACGAGCAGTACTTC. This chain uses TRBV12-3 or TRBV12-4 with TRBJ2-7, with 9 nucleotides matching TRBD1. Unmatched junction bases numbered 6, after V lost 8 bases and J lost 1 base. This CDR3 region has 14 residues.

With respect to this clonotype: A much larger clonotype is one base distant, so this may be a read error. The chain is built from TRBV29-1 and TRBJ2-5, with 8 bases matching TRBD1. V shed 5 bases, J shed 11 bases, and the junction held 13 bases outside the gene matches. The CDR3 totals 13 residues. From germline, CDR1 is SQVTM and CDR2 ANQGSEA. CDR3 amino acids: CSVTGGSPYVQYF. CDR3 DNA: TGCAGCGTTACAGGGGGGTCCCCCTACGTGCAGTACTTC.

The sample holds a few counts of this clonotype. The rearrangement links TRBV5-1 to TRBJ1-1; 7 bases fit TRBD1. Germline V CDR1 and CDR2: SGHRS, YFSETQ. The CDR3 loop spans 14 amino acids. The J segment lost 4 bases and the V segment lost 0 bases, leaving 3 bases of the junction unmatched. CDR3 region: CASSLVGTATEAFF. Written as DNA, the CDR3 is TGCGCCAGCAGCTTGGTGGGGACAGCCACTGAAGCTTTCTTT.

This clonotype has a handful of counts. The chain is built from TRBV12-3 or TRBV12-4 and TRBJ2-2; D gene unclear. The CDR3 contains 14 residues. Trimming left V 2 bases short and J 7 bases short, with 11 bases between. CDR3 amino acids: CASSLLGSGGELFF. In DNA, the CDR3 is TGTGCCAGCAGTTTATTGGGAAGTGGCGGGGAGCTGTTTTTT.

Concerning this clonotype itself: Since the CDR3 does not end with the conserved phenylalanine or tryptophan, this likely comes from a read error. V is TRBV5-1 and J is TRBJ2-6; 10 positions match TRBD2. The CDR3 extends over 18 amino acids. Germline values: CDR1 SGHRS, CDR2 YFSETQ. The V and J ends lost 3 bases and 0 bases, in that order; junction bases with no gene match: 6. The CDR3 region has the DNA TGCGCCAGCAGCTCCCTAGCGGGGGTGAGCTCTGGGGCCAACGTCCTGACTCTC. Encoded protein: CASSSLAGVSSGANVLTL.

The chain uses TRBV7-9 and TRBJ2-5; D may correspond to TRBD1 or TRBD2 (6 bases each). The germline V gene encodes CDR1 SEHNR and CDR2 FQNEAQ (reference sequence). The CDR3 consists of 16 residues. V lost 5 bases and J lost 3, with 19 bases in between. The CDR3 bases are TGTGCCAGCAGCCCCACCTCCCGGGGGCGCGAAGAGACCCAGTACTTC. It specifies CASSPTSRGREETQYF.

Ten or more counts support this clonotype. The J gene is TRBJ2-7, the V gene TRBV25-1; D could derive from TRBD1 or TRBD2 (5 bases each). This CDR3 is built from 12 residues. The V end was cut by 8 bases, the J end by 0 bases, with 8 bases between. Germline lookup yields CDR1 MGHDK and CDR2 SYGVNS. This CDR3 reads CASGTISYEQYF. The CDR3 nucleotides are TGTGCCAGCGGGACCATCTCCTACGAGCAGTACTTC.

A remark on this clonotype: One end of the junction is discordant with germline, which a read error may explain. The chain uses TRBV14 and TRBJ2-5; D is perhaps TRBD1 or TRBD2 (5 bases each). CDR3 length: 15 amino acids. CDR1 and CDR2 from the germline V gene are SGHDN and FVKESK. CDR3 region: CACSQEWGFQETQYF. In DNA form, the CDR3 reads TGTGCCTGCAGCCAAGAGTGGGGGTTTCAAGAGACCCAGTACTTC.

There are a few counts of this clonotype. The chain carries TRBV20-1 and TRBJ2-3, with no clear D. This CDR3 has 15 residues. Germline lookup yields CDR1 DFQATT and CDR2 SNEGSKA (reference sequence). Trimming left V 0 bases short and J 3 bases short, with 13 bases between. Here the CDR3 DNA reads TGCAGTGCTAGAGATAGCCGGAAACGGACAGATACGCAGTATTTT. Its protein product is CSARDSRKRTDTQYF.

The V gene is TRBV30, the J gene TRBJ2-7; no reliable D call. Trimming took off 0 bases at V and 1 base at J, with 7 bases between the two ends. Germline V lookup: CDR1 GTSNPN, CDR2 SVGIG (reference sequence). This CDR3 is built from 13 residues. In DNA form, the CDR3 reads TGTGCCTGGAGTGTGGACGGTTCCTACGAGCAGTACTTC. Protein product: CAWSVDGSYEQYF.

V usage is TRBV28 and J usage is TRBJ1-2; 7 bases match TRBD1. This CDR3 is built from 15 residues. V shed 3 bases, J shed 1 base, and the junction held 5 bases outside the gene matches. Germline loops: CDR1 MDHEN, CDR2 SYDVKM. CDR3: CASSLTGPLNYGYTF. The CDR3 coding sequence is TGTGCCAGCAGTTTGACAGGGCCGCTTAACTATGGCTACACCTTC.

V is TRBV28 and J is TRBJ1-5; D call uncertain. There are 14 residues in the CDR3. The ends were cut back, 2 bases at V and 3 bases at J, with 8 bases in the middle. The germline V gene encodes CDR1 MDHEN and CDR2 SYDVKM. CDR3 residues: CASSLRLDNQPQHF. Here the CDR3 DNA reads TGTGCCAGCAGTTTAAGGCTGGACAATCAGCCCCAGCATTTT.

This clonotype appeared a few times. V gene TRBV5-1 combines with J gene TRBJ1-2, with 7 bases fitting TRBD1. This CDR3 is 14 amino acids long. Per germline, CDR1 SGHRS and CDR2 YFSETQ. V lost 4 bases, J lost 8 bases, and 11 bases stayed unmatched. The CDR3 spells CASSQGGEDEGYTF. The CDR3 DNA reads as TGCGCCAGCAGCCAGGGGGGGGAGGATGAAGGCTACACCTTC.

V and J are TRBV5-1 and TRBJ2-7; 7 bases agree with TRBD1. Germline lookup yields CDR1 SGHRS and CDR2 YFSETQ. CDR3 length: 15 amino acids. The ends lost 0 bases at V and 4 bases at J; junction bases unmatched: 7. In DNA, the CDR3 is TGCGCCAGCAGCTTGGACAGGGGAATAGGGTACGAGCAGTACTTC. Translating gives CASSLDRGIGYEQYF.

This clonotype was counted a single time. Just one base apart from a much larger clone, this may be a read error. This sequence joins TRBV5-1 and TRBJ2-7, with 9 nucleotides matching TRBD2. The DNA end is a closer match to TRBJ2-4, so the J assignment may be wrong. There are 18 residues in the CDR3. Germline lookup yields CDR1 SGHRS and CDR2 YFSETQ. In DNA, the CDR3 is TGCGCCAGCAGCTTGGCGCTAAGGGCGGGAGGGCCTGAAAACATTCAGTACTTC. Translating gives CASSLALRAGGPENIQYF.

This clonotype was counted a few times. The chain is built from TRBV25-1 and TRBJ2-7; D gene ambiguous. The CDR3 runs 13 residues. Trimming stripped 5 bases from V and 0 bases from J, with 8 bases between. Germline CDR1 and CDR2: MGHDK and SYGVNS. The CDR3 DNA sequence: TGTGCCAGCAGTCCCTGGAACTCCTACGAGCAGTACTTC. This sequence encodes CASSPWNSYEQYF.

This clonotype was seen a handful of times. The chain is built from TRBV20-1 and TRBJ1-4; D uncertain. The ends were cut back, 5 bases at V and 4 bases at J, with 14 bases in the middle. Germline-derived CDR1 and CDR2 are DFQATT and SNEGSKA (reference sequence). This CDR3 comprises 14 residues. The DNA of the CDR3 is TGCAGTGCTCCCCGACGCAGCCTTAATGAAAAACTGTTTTTT. Amino acid sequence: CSAPRRSLNEKLFF.

V usage is TRBV2 and J usage is TRBJ1-6, with D perhaps matching TRBD1 (6 bases). Trimming stripped 7 bases from V and 10 bases from J, with 14 bases between. Germline loops: CDR1 SNHLY, CDR2 FYNNEI. The CDR3 has 13 amino acids. This CDR3 reads CASTRQAGSPLHF. The CDR3 nucleotides read TGTGCCAGCACCCGACAGGCCGGGTCACCCCTCCACTTT.

This clonotype occurred a few times. The V gene is TRBV12-3 or TRBV12-4, the J gene TRBJ2-2; no reliable D call. The CDR3 length is 14 residues. The germline V and J ends were trimmed by 6 bases and 7 bases, with 15 bases remaining between them. CDR3 sequence (DNA): TGTGCCAGCAGCCCAAACCTCGCCGACGGGGAGCTGTTTTTT. This encodes CASSPNLADGELFF.

This clonotype was seen at least ten times. V usage is TRBV7-6 and J usage is TRBJ2-5; no definite D call. The CDR3 contains 15 residues. Per germline, CDR1 SGHVS and CDR2 FNYEAQ. V lost 0 bases and J 7 bases, leaving 15 bases between the germline ends. Written as DNA, the CDR3 is TGTGCCAGCAGCTTAGCCTCAGGTAGTTCGGCGACCCAGTACTTC. Translation gives CASSLASGSSATQYF.

This clonotype was detected many times. The genes are TRBV20-1 and TRBJ2-7; TRBD1 matches at 7 bases. Looked up from germline, CDR1 is DFQATT and CDR2 is SNEGSKA (reference sequence). After removal of 5 bases from V and 0 bases from J, the junction contained 7 bases not matched to a gene. The CDR3 extends over 14 amino acids. CDR3 protein: CSALGTESSYEQYF. The CDR3 nucleotides read TGCAGTGCTCTTGGGACAGAGAGCTCCTACGAGCAGTACTTC.

There are a few counts of this clonotype. This chain connects TRBV28 to TRBJ2-5; 7 bases map to TRBD2. The CDR3 loop spans 15 amino acids. J lost 2 bases, V lost 2 bases, and 5 bases had no gene match. Per the germline V gene, CDR1 is MDHEN and CDR2 is SYDVKM. The DNA for the CDR3 is TGTGCCAGCAGTTTACTAGCGGAAATACAAGAGACCCAGTACTTC. This gives the protein CASSLLAEIQETQYF.

This clonotype has only a few counts. At one of its ends the junction is not consistent with the germline gene, which may arise from a read error. The chain is built from TRBV6-5 and TRBJ1-2, with D unclear. This CDR3 has 13 amino acids. CDR1 is MNHEY and CDR2 is SVGAGI in the germline V gene. The DNA of the CDR3 is TGTACCAGCAGTTCCGGCAGATCTAGGGGCTACACCTTC. Residues: CTSSSGRSRGYTF.

This chain links TRBV5-1 with TRBJ1-6; a weak D match, TRBD1 (6 bases). The ends were cut back, 0 bases at V and 6 bases at J, with 13 bases in the middle. The germline CDR1 and CDR2 sequences are SGHRS and YFSETQ. This CDR3 has 16 residues. The CDR3, as DNA: TGCGCCAGCAGCTTGGCCGGGGGGGCTGGTAATTCACCCCTCCACTTT. Translation gives CASSLAGGAGNSPLHF.

The chain joins TRBV18 to TRBJ2-1; 7 bases align to TRBD2. The CDR3 is 13 amino acids. V lost 0 bases and J lost 8; bases outside the gene matches: 1. Germline assignment: CDR1 KGHSH and CDR2 LQKENI. CDR3 residues: CASSPPTSHEQFF. The CDR3 DNA follows: TGTGCCAGCTCACCACCGACTAGCCATGAGCAGTTCTTC. Together with reference TRBV18 and TRBJ2-1, the CDR3 gives the full variable domain: NAGVMQNPRHLVRRRGQEARLRCSPMKGHSHVYWYRQLPEEGLKFMVYLQKENIIDESGMPKERFSAEFPKEGPSILRIQQVVRGDSAAYFCASSPPTSHEQFFGPGTRLTVL.

The chain links TRBV6-2 or TRBV6-3 to TRBJ2-1; no clear D. The CDR3 runs 16 residues. Germline V CDR1 and CDR2: MNHEY, SVGEGT. V shed 5 bases and J shed 0 bases, with 14 bases lying between them. The CDR3 sequence is CASSRQETLSYNEQFF. CDR3 sequence (DNA): TGTGCCAGCAGTCGTCAGGAGACCCTCTCCTACAATGAGCAGTTCTTC.

The J gene is TRBJ2-1, the V gene TRBV13; 9 bases are shared with TRBD2. V was clipped by 4 bases and J by 4 bases; unmatched bases: 8. Looked up from germline, CDR1 is PRHDT and CDR2 is FYEKMQ (reference sequence). This CDR3 is 16 amino acids long. Written as DNA, the CDR3 is TGTGCCAGCAGCTCGGTGAGCGGGGGGTTATACAATGAGCAGTTCTTC. Protein: CASSSVSGGLYNEQFF.

The chain employs TRBV19 and TRBJ2-7; 7 bases map to TRBD2. Germline V CDR1 and CDR2: LNHDA, SQIVND (reference sequence). The CDR3 has 14 amino acids. V was pared by 10 bases and J by 3 bases, with 12 bases of the junction left unmatched. CDR3 region: CAILDRLANYEQYF. CDR3 coding DNA: TGTGCCATTCTGGACCGACTAGCTAACTACGAGCAGTACTTC. The entire variable domain, with the rest obtained from reference TRBV19 and TRBJ2-7, is as follows: DGGITQSPKYLFRKEGQNVTLSCEQNLNHDAMYWYRQDPGQGLRLIYYSQIVNDFQKGDIAEGYSVSREKKESFPLTVTSAQKNPTAFYLCAILDRLANYEQYFGPGTRLTVT.

The CDR3 sequence: CASSQGNPGTSGFYNEQFF. The CDR3 DNA is TGCGCCAGCAGCCAAGGGAATCCCGGGACTAGCGGGTTCTACAATGAGCAGTTCTTC. V is TRBV4-3 and J is TRBJ2-1; 12 bases agree with TRBD2. Germline CDR1 LGHNA, CDR2 YSLEER. J gave up 3 bases and V 1 base, and 10 bases lay outside the gene matches. The CDR3 is 19 residues long.